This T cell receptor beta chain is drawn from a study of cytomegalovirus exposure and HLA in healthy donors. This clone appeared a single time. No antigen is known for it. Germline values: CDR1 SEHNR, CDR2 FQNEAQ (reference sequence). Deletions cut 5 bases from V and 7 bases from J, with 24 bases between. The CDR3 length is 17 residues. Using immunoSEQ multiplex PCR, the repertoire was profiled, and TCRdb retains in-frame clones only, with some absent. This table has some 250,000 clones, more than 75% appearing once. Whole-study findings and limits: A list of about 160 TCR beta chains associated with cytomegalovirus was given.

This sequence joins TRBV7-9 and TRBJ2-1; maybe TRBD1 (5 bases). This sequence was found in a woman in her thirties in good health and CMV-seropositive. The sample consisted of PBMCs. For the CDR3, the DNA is TGTGCCAGCAGCGCCAGGGCCACTACCGCCCCAGTAAATGAGCAGTTCTTC. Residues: CASSARATTAPVNEQFF.